This entry lists 26 T cell receptor beta chains sequenced from one sample in a study of regulatory T cells in long-lasting Graves disease. Time point in this sample: newly diagnosed GD, antithyroid drugs for less than 3 months. Generation of the TCR library employed RNA extracted from PBMCs. Arm-PCR of CDR3 regions with iRepertoire HTBI primers generated TCR beta libraries. TCRdb re-derived calls from the multiplex PCR reads in MiXCR, one entry per CDR3 protein. The sample yields a few hundred thousand distinct CDR3 sequences, roughly 10% seen once. These data were also reused for a study on T cells in Graves' hyperthyroidism and ophthalmopathy.

The starting material was peripheral blood mononuclear cells (PBMCs), obtained at new diagnosis, from a patient treated with antithyroid drugs. Source of these receptors: a woman younger than 35 with Graves disease.

At least ten counts were recorded for this clonotype. This chain links TRBV18 with TRBJ2-1, with 9 bases aligning to TRBD1. The V segment lost 2 bases and the J segment 6 bases; nucleotides outside the gene matches: 2. The CDR3 runs to 14 residues. The germline V gene has CDR1 KGHSH and CDR2 LQKENI. CDR3 sequence (DNA): TGTGCCAGCTCACCAAGACAGGGGGTCAATGAGCAGTTCTTC. Translation: CASSPRQGVNEQFF.

This clonotype was observed many times. The chain uses TRBV29-1 and TRBJ2-1, with 14 bases lining up with TRBD2. This CDR3 comprises 15 residues. Germline values: CDR1 SQVTM, CDR2 ANQGSEA. The ends lost 4 bases at V and 7 bases at J; junction bases unmatched: 6. In nucleotides, the CDR3 is TGCAGCGTTGTCTCGGGGACTAGCGGGAGAAATGAGCAGTTCTTC. Amino acid sequence: CSVVSGTSGRNEQFF.

At least ten counts were recorded for this clonotype. V usage is TRBV7-9 and J usage is TRBJ2-7, with 8 positions matching TRBD2. Germline V lookup: CDR1 SEHNR, CDR2 FQNEAQ (reference sequence). V lost 11 bases, J lost 2 bases, and 17 bases stayed unmatched. The CDR3 is 16 residues long. CDR3 DNA sequence: TGTGCCTCCAAATCCCCCCCCGGGAGGGCTCCCTACGAGCAGTACTTC. Its translation is CASKSPPGRAPYEQYF.

This clonotype was recorded many times. The CDR3 here is CASSLSGLAEGEQYF. For the CDR3, the DNA is TGTGCCAGCAGTTTAAGTGGACTAGCGGAAGGCGAGCAGTACTTC. J is TRBJ2-7 and V is TRBV12-3 or TRBV12-4; 10 nucleotides match TRBD2. This CDR3 is 15 amino acids long. V lost 2 bases, J lost 6 bases, and 7 bases stayed unmatched.

There are many counts of this clonotype. The genes are TRBV10-3 and TRBJ1-4; D is perhaps TRBD1 (6 bases). The ends were cut back, 2 bases at V and 8 bases at J, with 18 bases in the middle. CDR3 size: 16 residues. Germline values: CDR1 ENHRY, CDR2 SYGVKD. CDR3 loop: CAISEGMTGSGEKLFF. The CDR3 DNA reads TGTGCCATCAGTGAGGGAATGACAGGCTCGGGAGAAAAACTGTTTTTT.

This chain joins TRBV29-1 and TRBJ1-2; D possibly corresponds to TRBD1 (5 bases). Per the germline V gene, CDR1 is SQVTM and CDR2 is ANQGSEA. V lost 8 bases, J lost 7 bases, and 20 bases lay in between. The CDR3 is made up of 13 amino acids. The CDR3 sequence: CSTGTALLGGYTF. CDR3 nucleotide sequence: TGCAGCACTGGGACGGCATTACTAGGTGGCTACACCTTC.

This clonotype was picked up many times. The chain couples TRBV12-3 or TRBV12-4 to TRBJ2-2; TRBD2 is a possible D gene (6 bases). Deletions cut 0 bases from V and 8 bases from J, with 7 bases between. The CDR3 contains 13 residues. CDR3 sequence reads: CASSLAAGGELFF. As DNA, the CDR3 is TGTGCCAGCAGTTTAGCGGCGGGAGGGGAGCTGTTTTTT.

This clonotype was seen ten or more times. The chain joins TRBV7-8 to TRBJ1-5; D unclear. The length of the CDR3 is 16 residues. Germline V gene sequence: CDR1 SGHVS, CDR2 FQNEAQ. The V gene lost 1 base and the J gene lost 3 bases, with 13 bases spanning the gap. For the CDR3, the DNA is TGTGCCAGCAGCTTAGTCCACGGGTCTCTCAATCAGCCCCAGCATTTT. As protein: CASSLVHGSLNQPQHF.

This clonotype turned up a few times. This chain uses TRBV6-1 with TRBJ2-1; possibly TRBD1 for D (6 bases). The CDR3 extends over 12 amino acids. Trimming removed 6 bases at V and 14 bases at J, with 17 bases between. The germline gives CDR1 MNHNS, CDR2 SASEGT. The CDR3 nucleotides read TGTGCCAGCAGCCCACCGACAGGATTGGAGTTCTTC. Translated, it gives CASSPPTGLEFF.

On this clonotype itself: The CDR3 does not close with the conserved phenylalanine or tryptophan, likely indicating a read error. This chain links TRBV10-3 with TRBJ1-6; tentatively, D is TRBD1 (5 bases). Germline lookup yields CDR1 ENHRY and CDR2 SYGVKD. V shed 4 bases and J shed 9 bases, with 16 bases lying between them. The CDR3 is 15 residues long. The CDR3, as DNA: TGTGCCATCAGTGCAACCAGGGAGGCCGCTTCACCCCTCCACCTT. The encoded protein is CAISATREAASPLHL.

V gene TRBV2 combines with J gene TRBJ1-5; D gene uncertain. Germline V gene sequence: CDR1 SNHLY, CDR2 FYNNEI. Trimming cost V 5 bases and J 2 bases, with 16 bases left between them. The CDR3 extends over 16 amino acids. CDR3 residues: CASSWIIQRGNQPQHF. The DNA for the CDR3 is TGTGCCAGCAGTTGGATCATCCAAAGAGGCAATCAGCCCCAGCATTTT.

This clonotype was recorded a few times. The chain carries TRBV5-6 and TRBJ2-4, with TRBD1 as a possible D gene (6 bases). Germline V gene lookup returns CDR1 SGHDT and CDR2 YYEEEE. The CDR3 covers 16 residues. V was trimmed by 2 bases and J by 0 bases, leaving 12 bases between them. CDR3 bases: TGTGCCAGCAGCTTCGGGACAACCCTAGCCAAAAACATTCAGTACTTC. This sequence encodes CASSFGTTLAKNIQYF.

This clonotype was recorded many times. This chain connects TRBV15 to TRBJ1-1; D unclear. V lost 0 bases and J lost 7, with 6 bases in between. The CDR3 runs 12 residues. Germline loops: CDR1 LNHNV, CDR2 YYDKDF (reference sequence). CDR3 nucleotide sequence: TGTGCCACCAGCAGAGAAACGAATGAAGCTTTCTTT. This translates into CATSRETNEAFF.

This clonotype appeared many times. This chain joins TRBV9 and TRBJ1-4; D is possibly TRBD1 (5 bases). The V end was cut by 2 bases, the J end by 10 bases, with 15 bases between. The length of the CDR3 is 14 residues. From germline, CDR1 is SGDLS and CDR2 YYNGEE. The CDR3, as DNA: TGTGCCAGCAGCGTCCGGGGTTCGGGGCGAAAACTGTTTTTT. Amino acids: CASSVRGSGRKLFF.

This clonotype came up many times. The chain carries TRBV5-1 and TRBJ1-1; tentative D call: TRBD1 (5 bases). From germline, CDR1 is SGHRS and CDR2 YFSETQ. This CDR3 is built from 15 residues. Trimming removed 1 base from V and 4 bases from J, with 14 bases in between. CDR3 sequence reads: CASSLRSGGITEAFF. The DNA for the CDR3 is TGCGCCAGCAGCTTGCGATCGGGGGGGATCACTGAAGCTTTCTTT.

This clonotype was counted a few times. The chain uses TRBV18 and TRBJ2-1; D is unclear. This CDR3 region has 12 residues. Looked up from germline, CDR1 is KGHSH and CDR2 is LQKENI. The V end was cut by 3 bases, the J end by 10 bases, with 10 bases between. The CDR3 reads CASSPLGWEQFF. The CDR3 nucleotides are TGTGCCAGCTCACCCCTAGGTTGGGAGCAGTTCTTC.

This clonotype was counted ten times or more. The chain recombines TRBV11-1 with TRBJ1-2, with no clear D. The CDR3 consists of 13 residues. Trimming cost V 5 bases and J 5 bases, with 12 bases left between them. Germline V lookup: CDR1 SGHAT, CDR2 FQDESV (reference sequence). The CDR3 DNA reads TGTGCCAGCAGCCCAGACATTTGGTATGGCTACACCTTC. This sequence encodes CASSPDIWYGYTF.

The chain combines TRBV6-5 with TRBJ1-5; 10 bases map to TRBD1. The CDR3 totals 18 residues. Germline V gives CDR1 MNHEY, CDR2 SVGAGI. The junction had 8 bases not matched to a gene; V was cut back by 1 base and J by 2 bases. The CDR3 coding sequence is TGTGCCAGCAGTTACTTAACCGGGACAGGGGTCCGCAATCAGCCCCAGCATTTT. Translation gives CASSYLTGTGVRNQPQHF.

Concerning this clonotype: A far bigger clonotype differs at one base, so this is likely a read error. J is TRBJ2-7 and V is TRBV6-2 or TRBV6-3; D is unresolved. V gave up 2 bases and J gave up 4 bases, with 12 bases separating them. The germline gives CDR1 MNHEY, CDR2 SVGEGT. This CDR3 has 14 amino acids. The CDR3 spells CASSYRKRAYEQYF. For the CDR3, the DNA is TGTGCCAGCAGTTACCGGAAGAGAGCGTACGAGCAGTACTTC.

This clonotype was seen repeatedly, ten times or more. The junction departs from germline at one end; a sequencing error may be responsible. V usage is TRBV6-5 and J usage is TRBJ2-1; the D gene is possibly TRBD2 (6 bases). CDR3 length equals 16 residues. Germline V CDR1 and CDR2: MNHEY, SVGAGI. The chain's CDR3 is CASSYSSLATYSEQFF. CDR3 DNA sequence: TGTGCCAGCAGTTACTCTTCTCTAGCGACCTACAGTGAGCAGTTCTTC.

This clonotype was observed many times. The rearrangement joins TRBV18 to TRBJ1-1, with TRBD1 as a possible D gene (5 bases). In germline, CDR1 is KGHSH, CDR2 LQKENI. V lost 6 bases, J lost 3 bases, and 14 bases lay in between. The CDR3 totals 14 residues. The CDR3 sequence is CASSLRVGDTEAFF. The DNA of the CDR3 is TGTGCCAGCTCCCTCAGGGTAGGCGACACTGAAGCTTTCTTT.

The V call is TRBV24-1, the J call TRBJ2-2; a possible D gene is TRBD2 (6 bases). Germline V CDR1 and CDR2: KGHDR, SFDVKD. The V gene lost 2 bases and the J gene lost 5 bases, with 11 bases spanning the gap. The CDR3 consists of 15 residues. The CDR3 loop is CATSDWEVGTGELFF. The DNA for the CDR3 is TGTGCCACCAGTGATTGGGAGGTAGGAACCGGGGAGCTGTTTTTT.

The chain links TRBV4-3 to TRBJ2-7; D might be TRBD1 (6 bases). The CDR3 consists of 13 residues. The germline V gene has CDR1 LGHNA and CDR2 YSLEER. Trimming stripped 1 base from V and 6 bases from J, with 10 bases between. CDR3 coding DNA: TGCGCCAGCAGCCAAGGTTTACAGGGCGAGCAGTACGTC. It translates to CASSQGLQGEQYV.

The table lists this clonotype with many counts. The V and J genes are TRBV12-3 or TRBV12-4 and TRBJ1-6; D unresolved. Trimming shortened V by 5 bases and J by 7 bases, and 12 bases separated the two germline ends. The CDR3 consists of 14 residues. CDR3 nucleotides: TGTGCCAGCAGTACGACGGCTCCCAATTCACCCCTCCACTTT. Amino acid sequence: CASSTTAPNSPLHF.

The V gene is TRBV7-2, the J gene TRBJ2-7; TRBD2 is a possible D gene (7 bases). CDR3 length: 15 amino acids. CDR1 and CDR2 from the germline V gene are SGHTA and FQGNSA. Trimming stripped 4 bases from V and 7 bases from J, with 20 bases between. Here the CDR3 reads CASSSRGLAVEEQYV. The CDR3 nucleotides are TGTGCCAGCAGCTCGCGGGGGCTAGCTGTCGAAGAGCAGTACGTC.

The sample holds many counts of this clonotype. V gene TRBV7-2 combines with J gene TRBJ2-7; 11 bases map to TRBD2. Trimming took 2 bases from V and 2 from J; bases not matched to a gene: 2. Germline V gene lookup returns CDR1 SGHTA and CDR2 FQGNSA. This CDR3 spans 15 amino acids. The CDR3 here is CASSLLAGGTYEQYF. Here the CDR3 DNA reads TGTGCCAGCAGCTTACTAGCGGGAGGAACCTACGAGCAGTACTTC.